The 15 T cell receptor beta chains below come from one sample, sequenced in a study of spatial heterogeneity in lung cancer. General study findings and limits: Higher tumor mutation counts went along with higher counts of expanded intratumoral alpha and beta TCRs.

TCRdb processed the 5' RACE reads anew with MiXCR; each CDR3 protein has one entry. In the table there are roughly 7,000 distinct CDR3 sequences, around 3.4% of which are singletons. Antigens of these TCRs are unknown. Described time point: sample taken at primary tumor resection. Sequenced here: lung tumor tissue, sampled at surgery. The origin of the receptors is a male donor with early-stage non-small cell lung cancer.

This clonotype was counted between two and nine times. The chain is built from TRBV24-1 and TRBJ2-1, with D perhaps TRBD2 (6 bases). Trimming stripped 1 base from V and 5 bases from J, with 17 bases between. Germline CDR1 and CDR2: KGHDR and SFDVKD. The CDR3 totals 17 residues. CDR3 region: CATSDFSGSHGDNEQFF. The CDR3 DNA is TGTGCCACCAGTGATTTCTCCGGGAGCCACGGGGACAATGAGCAGTTCTTC.

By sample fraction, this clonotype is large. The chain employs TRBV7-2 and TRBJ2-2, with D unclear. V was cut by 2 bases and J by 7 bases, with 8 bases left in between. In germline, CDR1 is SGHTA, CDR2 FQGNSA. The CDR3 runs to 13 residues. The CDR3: CASSLSVNGELFF. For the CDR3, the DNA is TGTGCCAGCAGCTTAAGCGTCAACGGGGAGCTGTTTTTT.

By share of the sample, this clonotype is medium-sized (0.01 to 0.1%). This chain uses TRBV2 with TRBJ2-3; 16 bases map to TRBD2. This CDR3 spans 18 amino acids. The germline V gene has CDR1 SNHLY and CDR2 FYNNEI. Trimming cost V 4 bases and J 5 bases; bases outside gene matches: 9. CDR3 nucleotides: TGTGCCAGCAGTGTCGGGACTAGCGGGGGGGCCAACGGAGATACGCAGTATTTT. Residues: CASSVGTSGGANGDTQYF. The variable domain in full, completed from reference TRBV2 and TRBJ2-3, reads EPEVTQTPSHQVTQMGQEVILRCVPISNHLYFYWYRQILGQKVEFLVSFYNNEISEKSEIFDDQFSVERPDGSNFTLKIRSTKLEDSAMYFCASSVGTSGGANGDTQYFGPGTRLTVL.

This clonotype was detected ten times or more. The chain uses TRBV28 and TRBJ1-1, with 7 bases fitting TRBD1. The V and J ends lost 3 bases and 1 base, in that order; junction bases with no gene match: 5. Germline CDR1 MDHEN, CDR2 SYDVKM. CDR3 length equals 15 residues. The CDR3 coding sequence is TGTGCCAGCAGTTTTACAGGGGCTAAGAACACTGAAGCTTTCTTT. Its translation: CASSFTGAKNTEAFF.

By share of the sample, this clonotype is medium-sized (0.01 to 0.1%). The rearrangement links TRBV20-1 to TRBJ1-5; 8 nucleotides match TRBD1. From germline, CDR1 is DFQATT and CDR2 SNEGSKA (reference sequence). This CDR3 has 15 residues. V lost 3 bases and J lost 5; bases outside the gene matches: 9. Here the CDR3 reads CSARENGQGDQPQHF. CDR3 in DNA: TGCAGTGCTAGGGAAAATGGACAGGGAGATCAGCCCCAGCATTTT.

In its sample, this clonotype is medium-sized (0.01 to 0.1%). CDR3 residues: CASSGGITGELFF. For the CDR3, the DNA is TGTGCCAGCAGCGGAGGGATCACCGGGGAGCTGTTTTTT. The chain uses TRBV7-3 and TRBJ2-2; tentatively, D is TRBD2 (6 bases). V shed 5 bases and J shed 4 bases, with 8 bases lying between them. The CDR3 has 13 amino acids. CDR1 is SGHTA and CDR2 is FQGTGA in the germline V gene.

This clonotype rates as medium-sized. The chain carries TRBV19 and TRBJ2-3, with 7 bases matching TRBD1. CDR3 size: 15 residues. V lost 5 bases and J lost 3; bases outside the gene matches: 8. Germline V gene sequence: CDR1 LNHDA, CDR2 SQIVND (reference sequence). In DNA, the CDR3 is TGTGCCAGTAGTGCTACAGGGGCAGTTACAGATACGCAGTATTTT. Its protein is CASSATGAVTDTQYF.

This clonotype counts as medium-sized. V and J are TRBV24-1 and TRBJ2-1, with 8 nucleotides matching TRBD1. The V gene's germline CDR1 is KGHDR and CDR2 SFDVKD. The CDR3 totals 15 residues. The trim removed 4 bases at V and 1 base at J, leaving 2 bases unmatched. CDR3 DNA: TGTGCCACCAGTGAAGGGACAGGATCCTACAATGAGCAGTTCTTC. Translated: CATSEGTGSYNEQFF.

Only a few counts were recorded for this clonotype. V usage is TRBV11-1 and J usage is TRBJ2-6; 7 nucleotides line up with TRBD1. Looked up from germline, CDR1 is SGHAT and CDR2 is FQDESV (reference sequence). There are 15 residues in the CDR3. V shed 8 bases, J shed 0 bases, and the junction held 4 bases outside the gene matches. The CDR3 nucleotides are TGTGCCAGCTCCACAGGGGCCTCTGGGGCCAACGTCCTGACTTTC. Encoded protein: CASSTGASGANVLTF.

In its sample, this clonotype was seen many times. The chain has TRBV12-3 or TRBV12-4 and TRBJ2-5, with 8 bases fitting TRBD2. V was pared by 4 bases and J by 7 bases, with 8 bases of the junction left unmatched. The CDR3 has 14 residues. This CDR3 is CASSWGQRGGTQYF. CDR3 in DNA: TGTGCCAGCAGTTGGGGCCAACGGGGGGGGACCCAGTACTTC.

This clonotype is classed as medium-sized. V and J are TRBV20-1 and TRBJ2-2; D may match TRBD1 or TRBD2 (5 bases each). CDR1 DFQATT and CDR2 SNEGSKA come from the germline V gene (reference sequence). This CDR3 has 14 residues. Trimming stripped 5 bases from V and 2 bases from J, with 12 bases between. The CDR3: CSASKGTNTGELFF. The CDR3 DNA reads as TGCAGTGCTTCTAAGGGGACCAACACCGGGGAGCTGTTTTTT.

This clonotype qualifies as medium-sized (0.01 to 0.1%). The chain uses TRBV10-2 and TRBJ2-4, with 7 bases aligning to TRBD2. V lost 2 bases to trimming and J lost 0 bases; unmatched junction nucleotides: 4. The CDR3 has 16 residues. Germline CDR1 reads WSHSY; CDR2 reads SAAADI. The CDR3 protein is CASSETSELAKNIQYF. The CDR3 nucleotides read TGCGCCAGCAGTGAGACTAGCGAACTAGCCAAAAACATTCAGTACTTC.

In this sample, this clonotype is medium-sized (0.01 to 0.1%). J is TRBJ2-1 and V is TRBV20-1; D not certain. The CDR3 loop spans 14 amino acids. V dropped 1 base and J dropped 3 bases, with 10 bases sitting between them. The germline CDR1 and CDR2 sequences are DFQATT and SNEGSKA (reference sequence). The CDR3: CSARGEAIYNEQFF. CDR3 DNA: TGCAGTGCTAGAGGTGAGGCCATCTACAATGAGCAGTTCTTC.

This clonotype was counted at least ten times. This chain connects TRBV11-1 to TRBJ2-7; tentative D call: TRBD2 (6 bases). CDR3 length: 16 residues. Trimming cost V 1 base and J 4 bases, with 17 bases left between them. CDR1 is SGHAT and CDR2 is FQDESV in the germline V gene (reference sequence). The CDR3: CASSLGATGSSYEQYF. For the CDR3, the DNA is TGTGCCAGCAGCTTAGGCGCAACCGGGAGTTCATACGAGCAGTACTTC.

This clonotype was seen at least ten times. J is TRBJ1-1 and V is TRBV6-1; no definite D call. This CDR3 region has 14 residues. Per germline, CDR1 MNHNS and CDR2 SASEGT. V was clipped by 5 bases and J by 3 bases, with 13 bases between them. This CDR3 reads CASSPLRIYTEAFF. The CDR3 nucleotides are TGTGCCAGCAGTCCCCTACGTATCTACACTGAAGCTTTCTTT.